Sequencing of this T cell receptor beta chain was carried out in a study of human T cells and chemical hapten exposure. Study-level results: Expanded TCR sets contained significantly more large CDR3 similarity clusters than controls. With alopecia, donors may have immune responses unlike healthy people's.

As originally analysed: From around 20,000 to 690,000 TCRs were found per sample, with a median of around 100,000. TCRdb analysed the RACE reads with MiXCR anew, one entry per CDR3 protein. TCRdb's processing, not the authors' own work, is the source of the V and J calls. The repertoire holds approximately 100,000 distinct CDR3 sequences, with 9% to 9.5% as singletons. CDR1 and CDR2 from the germline V gene are SGHTA and FQGTGA. The CDR3 is 14 amino acids. V was clipped by 5 bases and J by 0 bases, with 7 bases between them. Noted time point: patch test 2, 6 weeks after DPC sensitization. Treatment of the sample: therapeutic diphenylcyclopropenone sensitization with weekly scalp DPC. From whole blood left unfractionated, total RNA was extracted. About this clonotype itself: Its cognate antigen is unknown.

The clonotype comes from a woman in her thirties or forties with alopecia areata. Some clones in this sample may be carry-over from other donors' samples. Sequences were derived from whole blood, sampled in connection with sensitization to the hapten diphenylcyclopropenone (DPC). This chain connects TRBV7-3 to TRBJ2-2, with D perhaps matching TRBD1 or TRBD2 (5 bases each). The chain's CDR3 is CASSRDANTGELFF. The CDR3 DNA is TGTGCCAGCAGCCGGGACGCGAACACCGGGGAGCTGTTTTTT.